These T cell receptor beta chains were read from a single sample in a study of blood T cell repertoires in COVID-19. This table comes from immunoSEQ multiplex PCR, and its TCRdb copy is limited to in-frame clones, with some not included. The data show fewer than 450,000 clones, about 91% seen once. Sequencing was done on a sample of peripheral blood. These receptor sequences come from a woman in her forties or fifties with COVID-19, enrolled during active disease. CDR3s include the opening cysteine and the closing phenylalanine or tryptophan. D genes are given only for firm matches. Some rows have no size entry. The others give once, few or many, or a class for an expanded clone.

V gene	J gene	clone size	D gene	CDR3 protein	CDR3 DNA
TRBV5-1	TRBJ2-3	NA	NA	CATPDSVDTQYF	TGCGCCACCCCAGATTCTGTGGATACGCAGTATTTT
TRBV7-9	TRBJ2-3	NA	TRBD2	CASRTAYRRGDADTQYF	TGTGCCAGCAGAACCGCCTATAGGCGGGGGGATGCAGATACGCAGTATTTT
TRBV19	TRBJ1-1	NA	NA	CASSSTYRVTEAFF	TGTGCCAGTAGTTCCACTTACAGGGTGACTGAAGCTTTCTTT
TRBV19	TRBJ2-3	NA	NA	CASGAQSTDTQYF	TGTGCCAGTGGTGCCCAGAGCACAGATACGCAGTATTTT
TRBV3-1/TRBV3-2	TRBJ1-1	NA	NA	CASSRVQGHTEAFF	TGTGCCAGCAGCCGGGTACAGGGACACACTGAAGCTTTCTTT
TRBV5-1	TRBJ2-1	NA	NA	CASSLPSTNEQFF	TGCGCCAGCAGCCTCCCTAGTACCAATGAGCAGTTCTTC
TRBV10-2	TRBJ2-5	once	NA	CASRDDRFQETQYF	TGCGCCAGCAGGGACGACAGGTTCCAAGAGACCCAGTACTTC
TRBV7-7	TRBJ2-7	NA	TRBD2	CASITRERGGDEQYF	TGTGCCAGCATTACGAGGGAGCGGGGGGGCGACGAGCAGTACTTC
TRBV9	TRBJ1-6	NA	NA	CASSVGVYEDSPLHF	TGTGCCAGCAGCGTAGGAGTTTATGAGGATTCACCCCTCCACTTT
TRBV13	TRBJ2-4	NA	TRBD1	CASSMSGGKIKNIQYF	TGTGCCAGCAGCATGTCAGGGGGTAAAATTAAAAACATTCAGTACTTC
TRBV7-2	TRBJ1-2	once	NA	CASSLTGDGYTF	TGTGCCAGCAGCTTAACAGGCGATGGCTACACCTTC
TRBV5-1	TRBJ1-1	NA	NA	CASSLAGENTEAFF	TGCGCCAGCAGCTTGGCAGGCGAGAACACTGAAGCTTTCTTT
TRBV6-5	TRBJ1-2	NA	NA	CASRAAGGNYGYTF	TGTGCCAGCCGGGCGGCAGGAGGTAACTATGGCTACACCTTC
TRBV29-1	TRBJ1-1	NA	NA	CSVSGLGTEAFF	TGCAGCGTTTCCGGGTTGGGTACTGAAGCTTTCTTT
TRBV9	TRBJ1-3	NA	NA	CASSVDSGTGNTIYF	TGTGCCAGCAGCGTAGATTCGGGGACTGGAAACACCATATATTTT
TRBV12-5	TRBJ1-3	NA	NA	CASGSGDTTFFRSGNTIYF	TGTGCTAGTGGTTCCGGGGACACGACCTTTTTCCGCTCTGGAAACACCATATATTTT
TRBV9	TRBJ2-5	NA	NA	CASSVGLGGILETQYF	TGTGCCAGCAGCGTAGGACTGGGAGGAATACTCGAGACCCAGTACTTC
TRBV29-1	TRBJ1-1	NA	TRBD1	CSVVGDREIYAEAFF	TGCAGCGTTGTAGGAGACAGGGAAATTTACGCTGAAGCTTTCTTT
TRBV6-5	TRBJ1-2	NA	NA	CASSTLGEGGYTF	TGTGCCAGCAGTACACTCGGGGAGGGTGGCTACACCTTC
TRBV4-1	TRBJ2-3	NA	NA	CASSRDGSGGQGTDTQYF	TGCGCCAGCAGCCGGGACGGGAGTGGCGGACAGGGCACAGATACGCAGTATTTT
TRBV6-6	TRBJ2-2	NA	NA	CASRRGQGGTGELFF	TGTGCCAGCAGACGAGGACAGGGAGGGACCGGGGAGCTGTTTTTT
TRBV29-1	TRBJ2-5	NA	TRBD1	CSVRPYPAGTGSPYQETQYF	TGCAGCGTCCGACCCTATCCGGCAGGGACAGGGAGTCCGTACCAAGAGACCCAGTACTTC
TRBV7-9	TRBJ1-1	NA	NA	CASSLALTEAFF	TGTGCCAGCAGCTTAGCGTTAACTGAAGCTTTCTTT
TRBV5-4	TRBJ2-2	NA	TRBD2	CASSHLLAGTGELFF	TGTGCCAGCAGCCACCTCCTAGCGGGGACCGGGGAGCTGTTTTTT
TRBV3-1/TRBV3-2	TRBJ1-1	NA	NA	CASSQAGLNTEAFF	TGTGCCAGCAGCCAAGCAGGATTGAACACTGAAGCTTTCTTT
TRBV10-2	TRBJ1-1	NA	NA	CASSDRYGGRPTEAFF	TGCGCCAGCAGTGACCGGTACGGGGGGCGACCCACTGAAGCTTTCTTT
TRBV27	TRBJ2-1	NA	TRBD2	CASSPTSGGIYNEQFF	TGTGCCAGCAGTCCCACTAGCGGGGGGATCTACAATGAGCAGTTCTTC
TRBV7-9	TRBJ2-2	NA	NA	CASSTTTTFAGELFF	TGTGCCAGCAGCACGACTACTACTTTCGCCGGGGAGCTGTTTTTT
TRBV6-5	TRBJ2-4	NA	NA	CASSPREPLHIQYF	TGTGCCAGCAGTCCTCGGGAACCCCTCCACATTCAGTACTTC
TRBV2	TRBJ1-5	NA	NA	CASSTQGIQPQHF	TGTGCCAGCAGTACGCAGGGGATACAGCCCCAGCATTTT
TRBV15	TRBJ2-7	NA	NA	CATRDTAYEQYF	TGTGCCACGCGCGACACCGCCTACGAGCAGTACTTC
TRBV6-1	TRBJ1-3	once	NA	CASSEAPIGAGNTIYF	TGTGCCAGCAGTGAAGCGCCGATAGGGGCTGGAAACACCATATATTTT
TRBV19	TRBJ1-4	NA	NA	CASSIGRGMKGEKLFF	TGTGCCAGTAGTATCGGAAGGGGGATGAAGGGGGAAAAACTGTTTTTT